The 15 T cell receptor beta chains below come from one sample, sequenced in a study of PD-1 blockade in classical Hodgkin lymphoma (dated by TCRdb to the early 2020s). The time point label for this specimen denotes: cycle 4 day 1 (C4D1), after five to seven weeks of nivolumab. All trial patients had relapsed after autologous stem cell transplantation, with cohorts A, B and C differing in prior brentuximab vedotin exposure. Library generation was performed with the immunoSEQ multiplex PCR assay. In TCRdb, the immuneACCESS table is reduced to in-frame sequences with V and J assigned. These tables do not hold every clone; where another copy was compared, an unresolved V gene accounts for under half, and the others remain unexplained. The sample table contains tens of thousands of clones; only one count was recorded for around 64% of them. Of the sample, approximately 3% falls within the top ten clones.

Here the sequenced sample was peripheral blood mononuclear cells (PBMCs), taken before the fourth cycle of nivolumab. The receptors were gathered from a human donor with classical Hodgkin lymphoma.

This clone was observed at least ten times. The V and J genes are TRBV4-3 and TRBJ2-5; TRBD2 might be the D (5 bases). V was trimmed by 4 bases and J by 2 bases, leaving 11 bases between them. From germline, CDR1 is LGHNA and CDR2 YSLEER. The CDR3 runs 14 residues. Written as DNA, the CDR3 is TGCGCCAGCAGCCCCGGTGAGGGTCAAGAGACCCAGTACTTC. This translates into CASSPGEGQETQYF.

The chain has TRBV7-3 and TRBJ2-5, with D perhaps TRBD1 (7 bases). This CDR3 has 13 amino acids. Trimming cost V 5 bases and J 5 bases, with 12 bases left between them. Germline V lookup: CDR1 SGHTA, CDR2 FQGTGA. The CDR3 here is CASSPQGGETQYF. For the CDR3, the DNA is TGTGCCAGCAGCCCCCAGGGGGGCGAGACCCAGTACTTC.

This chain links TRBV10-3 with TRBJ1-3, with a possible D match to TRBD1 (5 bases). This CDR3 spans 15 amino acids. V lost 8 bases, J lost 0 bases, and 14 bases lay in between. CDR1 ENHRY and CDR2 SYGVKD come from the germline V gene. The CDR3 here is CAISIQGSSGNTIYF. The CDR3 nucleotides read TGTGCCATCTCGATTCAGGGAAGCTCTGGAAACACCATATATTTT.

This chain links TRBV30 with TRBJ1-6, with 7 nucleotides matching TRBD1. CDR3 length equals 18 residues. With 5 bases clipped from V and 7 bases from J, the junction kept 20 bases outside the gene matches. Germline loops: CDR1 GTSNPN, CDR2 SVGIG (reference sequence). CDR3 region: CAWAGGPSPTGRNSPLHF. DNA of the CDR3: TGTGCCTGGGCCGGGGGGCCTTCTCCGACAGGGAGAAATTCACCCCTCCACTTT.

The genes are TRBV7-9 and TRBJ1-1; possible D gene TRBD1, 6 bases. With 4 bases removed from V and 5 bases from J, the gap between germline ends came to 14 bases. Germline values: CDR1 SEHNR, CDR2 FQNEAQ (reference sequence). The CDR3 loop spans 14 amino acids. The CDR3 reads CASSSGALGTEAFF. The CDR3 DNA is TGTGCCAGCAGCTCGGGGGCGCTGGGGACTGAAGCTTTCTTT. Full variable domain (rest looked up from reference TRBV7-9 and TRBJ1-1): DTGVSQNPRHKITKRGQNVTFRCDPISEHNRLYWYRQTLGQGPEFLTYFQNEAQLEKSRLLSDRFSAERPKGSFSTLEIQRTEQGDSAMYLCASSSGALGTEAFFGQGTRLTVV.

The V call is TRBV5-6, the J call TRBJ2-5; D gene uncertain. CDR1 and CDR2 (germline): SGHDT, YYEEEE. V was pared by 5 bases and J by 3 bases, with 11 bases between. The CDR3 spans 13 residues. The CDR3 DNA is TGTGCCAGCAGTCGGACCGCAAAAGAGACCCAGTACTTC. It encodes CASSRTAKETQYF. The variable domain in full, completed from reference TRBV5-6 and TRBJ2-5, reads DAGVTQSPTHLIKTRGQQVTLRCSPKSGHDTVSWYQQALGQGPQFIFQYYEEEERQRGNFPDRFSGHQFPNYSSELNVNALLLGDSALYLCASSRTAKETQYFGPGTRLLVL.

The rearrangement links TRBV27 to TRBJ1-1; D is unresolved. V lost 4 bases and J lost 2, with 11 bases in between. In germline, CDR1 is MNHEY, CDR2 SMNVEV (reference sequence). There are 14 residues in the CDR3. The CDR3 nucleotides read TGTGCCAGCAGTTATGAGGGAAGAAACACTGAAGCTTTCTTT. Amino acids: CASSYEGRNTEAFF.

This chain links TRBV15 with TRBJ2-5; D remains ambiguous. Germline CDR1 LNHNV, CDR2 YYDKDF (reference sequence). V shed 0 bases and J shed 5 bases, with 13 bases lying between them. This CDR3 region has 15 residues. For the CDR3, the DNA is TGTGCCACCAGCAGAGATCTCGCGGCAGTGGAGACCCAGTACTTC. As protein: CATSRDLAAVETQYF. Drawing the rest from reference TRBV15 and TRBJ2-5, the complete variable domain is DAMVIQNPRYQVTQFGKPVTLSCSQTLNHNVMYWYQQKSSQAPKLLFHYYDKDFNNEADTPDNFQSRRPNTSFCFLDIRSPGLGDTAMYLCATSRDLAAVETQYFGPGTRLLVL.

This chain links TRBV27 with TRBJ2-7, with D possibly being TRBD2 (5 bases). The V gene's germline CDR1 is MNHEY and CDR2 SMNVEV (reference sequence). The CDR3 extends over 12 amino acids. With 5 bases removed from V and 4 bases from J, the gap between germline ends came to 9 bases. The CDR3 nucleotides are TGTGCCAGCAGTCGTGGAGGTTACGAGCAGTACTTC. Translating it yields CASSRGGYEQYF.

The CDR3, as DNA: TGCGCCAGCAGCCAAGGTACCCCTGGAAACACCATATATTTT. This codes for CASSQGTPGNTIYF. The V and J genes are TRBV4-3 and TRBJ1-3; D is undetermined. This CDR3 is built from 14 residues. The V gene's germline CDR1 is LGHNA and CDR2 YSLEER. V shed 1 base and J shed 2 bases, with 6 bases lying between them.

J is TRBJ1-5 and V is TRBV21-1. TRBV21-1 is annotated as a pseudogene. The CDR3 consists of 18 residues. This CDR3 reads CASSKVGLMLNSNQPQHF. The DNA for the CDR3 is TGTGCCAGCAGCAAAGTCGGACTGATGCTCAATAGCAATCAGCCCCAGCATTTT.

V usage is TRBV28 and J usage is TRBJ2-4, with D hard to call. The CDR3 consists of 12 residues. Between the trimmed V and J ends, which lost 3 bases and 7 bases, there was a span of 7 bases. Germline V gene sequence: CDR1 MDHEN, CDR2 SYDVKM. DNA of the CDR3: TGTGCCAGCAGTTTGGGATGGAACATTCAGTACTTC. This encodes CASSLGWNIQYF.

DNA of the CDR3: TGTGCCAGCAGTTCCATGGGAGGACGAAGGGAGCAGTACTTC. As protein: CASSSMGGRREQYF. The V gene is TRBV25-1, the J gene TRBJ2-7; a possible D gene is TRBD2 (6 bases). CDR1 and CDR2 (germline): MGHDK, SYGVNS. This CDR3 has 14 residues. Trimming left V 5 bases short and J 7 bases short, with 18 bases between.

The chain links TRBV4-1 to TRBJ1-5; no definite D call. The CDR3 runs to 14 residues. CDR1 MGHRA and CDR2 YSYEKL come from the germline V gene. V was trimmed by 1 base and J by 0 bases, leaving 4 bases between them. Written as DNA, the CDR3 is TGCGCCAGCAGCCAAGCGGGTAGCAATCAGCCCCAGCATTTT. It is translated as CASSQAGSNQPQHF.

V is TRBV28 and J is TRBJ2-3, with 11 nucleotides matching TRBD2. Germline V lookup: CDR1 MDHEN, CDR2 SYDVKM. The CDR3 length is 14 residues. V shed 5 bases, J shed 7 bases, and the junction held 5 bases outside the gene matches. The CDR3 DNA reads TGTGCCAGCAGTCGACTAGCGGGGACCTATACGCAGTATTTT. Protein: CASSRLAGTYTQYF.